This T cell receptor (beta chain) was observed in a study of blood T cell repertoires in COVID-19. Study information: The cDNA or gDNA used as material had been derived from T cells, B-cell-depleted T cells, or PBMCs.

The CDR3 length is 14 residues. V lost 1 base to trimming and J lost 0 bases, with 3 bases between them. Germline CDR1 and CDR2: SGHDN and FVKESK. Assignment of participants to cohorts was predicated upon participant-reported clinical history. TCRdb's table, derived via immunoSEQ multiplex PCR, lists solely in-frame clones and lacks some. Of roughly 190,000 clones listed, about 77% were seen once; the top ten hold around 16%. Sequencing was carried out using PBMCs or T cells enriched from blood (not recorded which). The gene calls are TRBV14 and TRBJ1-4, with no clear D. The origin of this receptor is a woman aged 45-60 years with acute COVID-19. The CDR3 nucleotides read TGTGCCAGCAGCCAAGCGTCAACTAATGAAAAACTGTTTTTT. Its translation is CASSQASTNEKLFF.